This TCR beta chain was retrieved from a study of shared clonotypes between healthy human individuals (dated by TCRdb to about 2020). Regarding the study in general: A couple of women and three men aged 18 to 49 years were included in the cohort. Libraries were prepared and TCR repertoires were sequenced by different laboratories using diverse techniques, in order to increase sequencing depth and limit assay-specific biases. To estimate repertoire size and how much clonotype sharing occurs between individuals, the study deeply sequenced the blood TCR repertoires of roughly 5 healthy adults. Each donor's leukapheresis produced roughly between about 0.8 and 10 billion PBMCs. For each donor, CD4 naive and CD4 memory were each run on three plates, CD8 naive on two plates, and CD8 memory on one plate. Beyond this particular receptor, the publication reports: Sampling was limited to blood, and TCR repertoires in tissue likely differ from TCR repertoires in blood. Pairwise subsampling led to the expectation that sequencing depth would affect the degree of clonotype sharing among donors. Clonotypes shared by all four sorted-subset donors showed higher generation probabilities than non-shared clonotypes. Sharing across a handful of donors was observed for roughly 5.4% of naive CD4, 3% to 3.5% of naive CD8, about 2.3% of memory CD4, and around 0.4% of memory CD8 clonotypes. Larger estimated clonotype richness was generally found for naive subsets than for memory subsets. Because the study included a small number of donors, the genetic and exposure-history diversity represented was limited. Even with the large sequencing depth, rarefaction of the sorted-subset datasets indicated that sequencing was incomplete.

From its cysteine to its phenylalanine, the CDR3 spans 13 amino acids. Only the CDR3 DNA is retained, 39 bases long and in frame from the first base. The junction shows trimming of 6 bases on V and 13 bases on J, plus 22 bases between the germline ends. Per the germline V gene, SQVTM is the CDR1 and ANQGSEA is the CDR2. Turning to this clone: Its antigen is not yet known. Per-nucleotide qualities are absent, and no much larger clonotype sits a single base away.

The donors were healthy, HIV-negative adults who had no recently reported acute infections or vaccinations. Every donor was a Caucasian adult living in Nashville, Tennessee, USA. Magnetic negative selection was used to enrich CD4+ T cells, after which naive cells were positively selected on CD45RA and the negative fraction became the memory subset. Blood was collected by leukapheresis, and PBMCs were isolated by Ficoll-Histopaque density gradient centrifugation and then cryopreserved in liquid nitrogen vapor phase. Purity and quantity of every magnetically sorted T cell population were checked by analytical flow cytometry. From each sorted fraction, genomic DNA was isolated and quantified by UV absorbance on a Nanodrop 2000c. Using the deep immunoSEQ assay, multiplex PCR amplified TCR CDR3 regions from genomic DNA. For each cell subset, the extracted genomic DNA was distributed evenly across all wells of several immunoSEQ 96-well plates, and each plate served as one replicate. For sorted subsets, roughly 200 ng of genomic DNA, equivalent to 25,000 to 30,000 T cell genomes, went into each replicate PCR. The purified libraries were quantified using a Qubit 3.0 fluorometer, sized with a Bioanalyzer 2100, and then quantified again using the KAPA Library Quantification kit. Every immunoSEQ 96-well plate was sequenced on a separate single-read 150-cycle Illumina NextSeq 550 flow cell. The authors' analysis ran thus. Because only junctional sequences without quality scores were contained in the immunoSEQ output, filtering matching that applied to full-length reads could not be performed. Sequences were annotated with PyIR, a Python wrapper for IgBLAST v1.9, using IMGT germline references to assign V/J genes and CDR3. Reads were removed for weak V/J assignments (E-value above 1e-6), missing CDR3, stop codons, out-of-frame junctions, or ambiguous translated residues. V3J clonotypes were defined as sequences sharing an identical inferred V gene, J gene, and CDR3 amino acid sequence. The percentage overlap between two repertoires was calculated by dividing the number of shared unique clonotypes by the size of the smaller repertoire. Three approaches were used to assess repertoire richness: RTK rarefaction, the Chao1 estimator, and Recon v2.1 estimates of unobserved clonotypes. OLGA was used to compute generation probabilities for all TCRbeta clonotypes that the gDNA method yielded from a few donors. TCRdb limited this immuneACCESS table to in-frame rearrangements with V and J called. A share of clones is missing; checked studies link under half to unresolved V genes, and the rest is unexplained. That table gives V, J and clone size, and the DNA gave D and trimming. The sample yields over 950,000 clones; approximately 80% were counted once. The top ten constitute roughly 0.82% of the sample.

The source is a man younger than 30 in good health. Some clones in this sample may be carry-over from other donors' samples. Sequenced sample: memory CD4+ T cells from PBMCs. Per the publication, the cell subset or site label means: CD45RA-negative fraction. Recombination joined TRBV29-1 with TRBJ2-1; TRBD2 could be the D gene, as 5 bases match. The bases are TGCAGCGTGGACTTAATGGGTCCCCGGACCCAGTTCTTC. Its protein reads: CSVDLMGPRTQFF.